This TCR beta chain was captured by sequencing in a study of cytomegalovirus exposure and HLA in healthy donors. Study-wide points: Association of fewer than 20,000 TCR beta sequences with HLA alleles was found at 0.05 false discovery rate in a later analysis. Fewer N-insertions (relative to the approximately 670-donor mean) were reportedly seen in an Asian-associated ancestry cluster in a later analysis. Under in vitro conditions, three CMV-associated chains were confirmed as specific for CMV antigens.

In this sample, this clone turned up a few times. Antigen unknown. PCR employed 60 Vbeta and 13 Jbeta primers. Repertoires were generated with immunoSEQ multiplex PCR, while TCRdb's copy carries only in-frame clones and drops some. The data contain roughly 120,000 clones, around 87% of them singletons. The TCR originated in a man aged 40-55 years in good health and CMV-seronegative. The sequencing sample was made of PBMCs.

CDR3 sequence: CASSALGQKQETQYF. As DNA, the CDR3 is TGTGCCAGCAGTGCACTGGGACAGAAACAAGAGACCCAGTACTTC. The J gene is TRBJ2-5, the V gene TRBV25-1, with TRBD1 identical over 7 bases. The CDR3 sequence is 15 residues long. After removal of 4 bases from V and 2 bases from J, the junction contained 7 bases not matched to a gene. Germline CDR1 is MGHDK and CDR2 is SYGVNS. Filled out from reference TRBV25-1 and TRBJ2-5, the complete variable domain reads EADIYQTPRYLVIGTGKKITLECSQTMGHDKMYWYQQDPGMELHLIHYSYGVNSTEKGDLSSESTVSRIRTEHFPLTLESARPSHTSQYLCASSALGQKQETQYFGPGTRLLVL.